This note documents a single TCR beta chain sequence. Per germline, CDR1 MNHEY and CDR2 SVGAGI. This CDR3 is built from 15 residues. Trimming pared 0 bases from V and 7 bases from J, leaving 10 bases between. Per the original data handling: Amplification with reference gene primers provided the estimates of nucleated cell counts. Data came from immunoSEQ multiplex PCR; TCRdb stores just in-frame clones and leaves some out. V, J and clone size reflect that table, while D and trimming were determined from the DNA. The sample holds roughly 80,000 clones, about 85% seen once. This specimen comes from a study of blood T cell repertoires in COVID-19. The overall study: Acute and convalescent COVID-19 specimens originated in the United States, Italy and Spain. In each case, the material was cDNA or gDNA derived from T cells, B-cell-depleted T cells, or PBMCs.

This receptor was taken from a woman aged 65 to 85 with acute or convalescent COVID-19. This chain joins TRBV6-5 and TRBJ1-6; D call uncertain. Specimen: peripheral blood. The CDR3 DNA reads TGTGCCAGCAGTTACTCGGTGCCGGGAAATTCACCCCTCCACTTT. This sequence encodes CASSYSVPGNSPLHF.